These T cell receptor beta chains were read from a single sample in a study of blood T cell repertoires in COVID-19. Sequenced by immunoSEQ multiplex PCR; TCRdb stores in-frame clones only, minus some. This sample yields a few hundred thousand clones, of which around 90% are seen a single time; around 3% belongs to the top ten. Sequences were obtained from peripheral blood. The source is a woman in her twenties or thirties with COVID-19, enrolled during active disease. The CDR3 runs from the conserved cysteine through the conserved F or W. D genes are given only for firm matches. Only some rows state a clone size, as once, few, many or a class for expanded clones.

v_gene: TRBV7-2
j_gene: TRBJ2-3
d_gene: TRBD2
abundance: .
CDR3aa: CASSLSPGLAGQDTQYF
CDR3nt: TGTGCCAGCAGCTTAAGCCCGGGACTAGCGGGTCAAGATACGCAGTATTTT

v_gene: TRBV6-2/TRBV6-3
j_gene: TRBJ2-1
d_gene: TRBD2
abundance: once
CDR3aa: CASSFGFTSGRYEQFF
CDR3nt: TGTGCCAGCAGTTTCGGATTCACTAGCGGGAGGTATGAGCAGTTCTTC

v_gene: TRBV9
j_gene: TRBJ2-2
d_gene: .
abundance: .
CDR3aa: CASSVGLTNTGELFF
CDR3nt: TGTGCCAGCAGCGTAGGACTTACGAACACCGGGGAGCTGTTTTTT

v_gene: TRBV5-1
j_gene: TRBJ2-7
d_gene: .
abundance: .
CDR3aa: CASSLLPGQTSYEQYF
CDR3nt: TGCGCCAGCAGCTTGCTCCCTGGACAAACCTCCTACGAGCAGTACTTC

v_gene: TRBV30
j_gene: TRBJ1-3
d_gene: .
abundance: once
CDR3aa: CAWSVASGNTIYF
CDR3nt: TGTGCCTGGAGTGTAGCCTCTGGAAACACCATATATTTT

v_gene: TRBV19
j_gene: TRBJ2-1
d_gene: TRBD2
abundance: .
CDR3aa: CASSPFSGGQNEQFF
CDR3nt: TGTGCCAGTAGTCCCTTCTCGGGGGGGCAGAATGAGCAGTTCTTC

v_gene: TRBV7-6
j_gene: TRBJ2-7
d_gene: .
abundance: .
CDR3aa: CASSLVGGMYF
CDR3nt: TGTGCCAGCAGCTTAGTTGGCGGTATGTACTTC

v_gene: TRBV18
j_gene: TRBJ1-6
d_gene: TRBD1
abundance: once
CDR3aa: CASSLGGTGVNSPLHF
CDR3nt: TGTGCCAGCTCACTGGGAGGGACAGGGGTTAACTCACCCCTCCACTTT

v_gene: TRBV27
j_gene: TRBJ1-5
d_gene: TRBD1
abundance: .
CDR3aa: CASSPPRTGYYFSNQPQHF
CDR3nt: TGTGCCAGCAGTCCCCCCCGGACAGGGTATTATTTTAGCAATCAGCCCCAGCATTTT

v_gene: TRBV30
j_gene: TRBJ1-4
d_gene: TRBD1
abundance: .
CDR3aa: CAWRDRDLQPNEKLFF
CDR3nt: TGTGCCTGGAGGGACAGGGACCTACAGCCTAATGAAAAACTGTTTTTT

v_gene: TRBV12-3/TRBV12-4
j_gene: TRBJ2-1
d_gene: .
abundance: .
CDR3aa: CASSFSSVEQFF
CDR3nt: TGTGCCAGCAGTTTTTCTAGCGTTGAGCAGTTCTTC

v_gene: TRBV7-2
j_gene: TRBJ1-2
d_gene: TRBD1
abundance: .
CDR3aa: CASSLGGTGRLYGYTF
CDR3nt: TGTGCCAGCAGCTTAGGCGGGACAGGGAGACTCTATGGCTACACCTTC

v_gene: TRBV9
j_gene: TRBJ1-1
d_gene: .
abundance: few
CDR3aa: CASSPYRLDTEAFF
CDR3nt: TGTGCCAGCAGCCCGTACCGGTTGGACACTGAAGCTTTCTTT

v_gene: TRBV19
j_gene: TRBJ2-1
d_gene: TRBD2
abundance: .
CDR3aa: CASRSVAGVPYNEQFF
CDR3nt: TGTGCCAGCCGGTCGGTAGCGGGTGTACCCTACAATGAGCAGTTCTTC

v_gene: TRBV10-3
j_gene: TRBJ1-1
d_gene: .
abundance: once
CDR3aa: CAISSRAGTEAFF
CDR3nt: TGTGCCATCTCTAGCCGGGCTGGAACTGAAGCTTTCTTT

v_gene: TRBV2
j_gene: TRBJ1-2
d_gene: .
abundance: .
CDR3aa: CASSGSGFYGYTF
CDR3nt: TGTGCCAGCAGTGGATCAGGGTTTTATGGCTACACCTTC

v_gene: TRBV2
j_gene: TRBJ1-1
d_gene: TRBD1
abundance: .
CDR3aa: CASRGGPRGQDTEAFF
CDR3nt: TGTGCCAGCAGGGGCGGACCCAGGGGGCAGGACACTGAAGCTTTCTTT

v_gene: TRBV2
j_gene: TRBJ2-1
d_gene: .
abundance: .
CDR3aa: CASSPEGRMREFF
CDR3nt: TGTGCCAGCAGTCCCGAGGGCCGCATGAGAGAGTTCTTC

v_gene: TRBV11-2
j_gene: TRBJ2-7
d_gene: .
abundance: .
CDR3aa: CASSPVGGLRDEQYF
CDR3nt: TGTGCCAGCAGCCCAGTCGGGGGTCTACGCGACGAGCAGTACTTC

v_gene: TRBV7-8
j_gene: TRBJ2-3
d_gene: TRBD2
abundance: .
CDR3aa: CASSPPGTRGTDTQYF
CDR3nt: TGTGCCAGCAGCCCCCCCGGGACTAGGGGCACAGATACGCAGTATTTT

v_gene: TRBV5-6
j_gene: TRBJ2-4
d_gene: .
abundance: .
CDR3aa: CASSLIRGEQNIQYF
CDR3nt: TGTGCCAGCAGCTTGATCCGGGGTGAACAAAACATTCAGTACTTC

v_gene: TRBV19
j_gene: TRBJ1-1
d_gene: .
abundance: .
CDR3aa: CASSSLPGFKENTEAFF
CDR3nt: TGTGCCAGTAGTAGTCTTCCGGGATTTAAAGAGAACACTGAAGCTTTCTTT

v_gene: TRBV11-2
j_gene: TRBJ2-1
d_gene: TRBD2
abundance: .
CDR3aa: CASSWGTSGAYNEQFF
CDR3nt: TGTGCCAGCAGCTGGGGGACTAGCGGGGCATACAATGAGCAGTTCTTC

v_gene: TRBV5-5
j_gene: TRBJ1-2
d_gene: .
abundance: .
CDR3aa: CASSQSGGKDYGYTF
CDR3nt: TGTGCCAGCAGCCAGAGCGGGGGCAAAGACTATGGCTACACCTTC

v_gene: TRBV21-1
j_gene: TRBJ2-3
d_gene: .
abundance: few
CDR3aa: CASSKAGQTTDTQYF
CDR3nt: TGTGCCAGCAGCAAGGCCGGACAGACCACAGATACGCAGTATTTT

v_gene: TRBV30
j_gene: TRBJ1-1
d_gene: .
abundance: .
CDR3aa: CAWSLGDFTEAFF
CDR3nt: TGTGCCTGGAGTCTAGGAGATTTCACTGAAGCTTTCTTT

v_gene: TRBV5-5
j_gene: TRBJ1-4
d_gene: TRBD1
abundance: once
CDR3aa: CASTFQGGDEKLFF
CDR3nt: TGTGCCAGCACCTTCCAGGGGGGTGATGAAAAACTGTTTTTT

v_gene: TRBV11-3
j_gene: TRBJ2-1
d_gene: .
abundance: .
CDR3aa: CASSLAADSANEQFF
CDR3nt: TGTGCCAGCAGCTTAGCCGCCGACTCTGCTAACGAGCAGTTCTTC

v_gene: TRBV10-3
j_gene: TRBJ2-1
d_gene: .
abundance: .
CDR3aa: CAISEGGRGNEQFF
CDR3nt: TGTGCCATCAGTGAGGGAGGTCGAGGGAATGAGCAGTTCTTC

v_gene: TRBV11-2
j_gene: TRBJ2-7
d_gene: TRBD2
abundance: .
CDR3aa: CASSPGRGFYEQYF
CDR3nt: TGTGCCAGCAGCCCCGGGAGGGGATTTTACGAGCAGTACTTC

v_gene: TRBV5-4
j_gene: TRBJ1-1
d_gene: .
abundance: .
CDR3aa: CASSLELDMNTEAFF
CDR3nt: TGTGCCAGCAGCTTGGAACTTGATATGAACACTGAAGCTTTCTTT

v_gene: TRBV28
j_gene: TRBJ2-3
d_gene: TRBD1
abundance: .
CDR3aa: CASSPRTGGTDTQYF
CDR3nt: TGTGCCAGCAGCCCAAGGACAGGGGGGACAGATACGCAGTATTTT

v_gene: TRBV28
j_gene: TRBJ1-6
d_gene: .
abundance: .
CDR3aa: CASSLPEYSSPLHF
CDR3nt: TGTGCCAGCAGTTTGCCGGAATACAGCTCACCCCTCCACTTT

v_gene: TRBV16
j_gene: TRBJ1-5
d_gene: .
abundance: few
CDR3aa: CASSLEVYNQPQHF
CDR3nt: TGTGCCAGCAGCCTGGAGGTTTACAATCAGCCCCAGCATTTT

v_gene: TRBV4-1
j_gene: TRBJ1-2
d_gene: .
abundance: .
CDR3aa: CASSPARTNTYGYTF
CDR3nt: TGCGCCAGCAGCCCCGCCCGGACTAATACTTATGGCTACACCTTC

v_gene: TRBV12-5
j_gene: TRBJ2-3
d_gene: .
abundance: once
CDR3aa: CASEVGRATSTDTQYF
CDR3nt: TGTGCTAGTGAGGTGGGCAGGGCCACCTCCACAGATACGCAGTATTTT

v_gene: TRBV7-9
j_gene: TRBJ1-6
d_gene: TRBD1
abundance: .
CDR3aa: CASSSGGDNYNSPLHF
CDR3nt: TGTGCCAGCAGCTCAGGGGGCGATAACTATAATTCACCCCTCCACTTT

v_gene: TRBV6-2/TRBV6-3
j_gene: TRBJ2-2
d_gene: .
abundance: .
CDR3aa: CASSPLGAYTGELFF
CDR3nt: TGTGCCAGCAGTCCCCTGGGAGCGTACACCGGGGAGCTGTTTTTT

v_gene: TRBV7-9
j_gene: TRBJ2-7
d_gene: TRBD2
abundance: .
CDR3aa: CASKLAGGATYEQYF
CDR3nt: TGTGCCAGCAAACTAGCGGGGGGTGCTACCTACGAGCAGTACTTC

v_gene: TRBV29-1
j_gene: TRBJ1-1
d_gene: TRBD1
abundance: .
CDR3aa: CSVETQGATEAFF
CDR3nt: TGCAGCGTTGAGACACAGGGGGCCACTGAAGCTTTCTTT

v_gene: TRBV4-1
j_gene: TRBJ2-3
d_gene: .
abundance: once
CDR3aa: CASSQVLARDTQYF
CDR3nt: TGCGCCAGCAGCCAAGTACTAGCACGAGATACGCAGTATTTT